A single T cell receptor (beta chain) is shown here with its context. Its antigen is undetermined. Possible read error: a much larger clone is one base away. The conserved closing phenylalanine or tryptophan is absent in this CDR3, likely reflecting a read error. The iRepertoire nested amplicon-rescue multiplex PCR amplified TCR alpha and beta CDR3s from RNA. For one-step reverse transcription and amplification, 100-400 ng of tissue mRNA or PBMC total RNA was used. From the multiplex PCR reads, TCRdb called clonotypes with MiXCR, one entry per CDR3 protein. The sample lists about 130,000 distinct CDR3 sequences, more than 20% seen once, with 15% in the top ten. These data belong to a study of glioma-infiltrating T cells. Findings of the study overall: Very few CDR3 sequences were shared between tissue and blood. Gliomas, especially low-grade, showed above-expected tissue-blood divergence; non-neoplastic patients showed below.

The source material was glioma tissue, nonneoplastic brain tissue, or PBMCs (not recorded which). This TCR was sampled from a human donor with low-grade glioma or glioblastoma, undergoing nonglioma brain surgery, or in good health (not recorded which).

CDR3 loop: CASSTGQGGGEQYL. CDR3 DNA sequence: TGTGCCAGCAGTACCGGACAGGGTGGGGGAGAGCAGTACCTC. The chain carries TRBV6-1 and TRBJ2-7; 8 bases are shared with TRBD1. The V gene's germline CDR1 is MNHNS and CDR2 SASEGT. This CDR3 comprises 14 residues. V shed 5 bases, J shed 7 bases, and the junction held 10 bases outside the gene matches.